This TCR beta chain is drawn from a study of beta chain features in type 1 diabetes (dated by TCRdb to the late 2010s). For the study in its entirety: Mean age, gender distribution, total cell number and subset yield did not differ between patients and healthy donors. A total of 100 million to 140 million sorted cells were examined across all samples, and the number of cells per subset was strongly correlated with RNA yield. In the study, TCRB repertoires of sorted circulating CD4+ T cell subsets from recently diagnosed type 1 diabetes patients were compared with those of matched healthy donors. Regulatory and stem cell-like memory subsets were isolated from only 8 patients and about eight healthy donors, whereas naive and central memory subsets came from all 30 or so donors. General conclusions and limits of the study: At VDJ recombination sites, patients with type 1 diabetes made fewer insertions and deleted more nucleotides, a pattern implying thymic rearrangement abnormalities. Because cDNA was sequenced instead of genomic DNA, activated cells with high expression could be over-represented, although the groups did not differ in activation or CD3 levels. HLA sub-analyses involved small numbers of individuals, so any influence of HLA type on TCRB rearrangement remained unresolved. Naive, central memory and regulatory TCRB repertoires appeared to be more similar among patients than among healthy donors. Type 1 diabetes patients showed a moderate but significant shortening of TCRB CDR3 length in all four CD4+ subsets. PCR may preferentially amplify shorter templates, but because patient and control samples were amplified and corrected together, any resulting skew would affect both groups equally.

This clone turned up a few times. This receptor's antigen is unknown. Base qualities were left out, and no much larger clone turns up one base away. The entire amount of isolated RNA was reverse transcribed using the High Capacity cDNA Reverse Transcription Kit, so the sequenced TCRB transcripts were expressed ones. Naive, central memory and regulatory T cell samples underwent deep immunoSEQ sequencing, averaging about 3.3 million total reads per sample. Sorted cells were lysed in RLT buffer, and RNA was extracted using DNase-treated RNeasy Micro or Mini kits according to cell number. Each cell subset was processed on its own to prevent cross-contamination, while patient and healthy donor samples were processed together. Using the immunoSEQ multiplex PCR, TCRB sequences were amplified from cDNA into 87-bp fragments spanning the CDR3 region. The amplicons were sequenced using the Illumina HiSeq platform. In the original analysis: Synthetic template baselines were used to correct PCR bias computationally, reads within Hamming distance 2 were collapsed, and singletons that could not be merged were discarded. Reads were aligned against IMGT to assign V, D and J genes, CDR3 length and insertions or deletions at six rearrangement sites. Within each subset, clonotype counts were normalized to sorted cell number, after which true diversity and Gini coefficients were computed with the tcR R package. The overlap coefficient, calculated on TCRB nucleotide sequences, was used to measure repertoire sharing. As a proxy for the pre-selection repertoire, out-of-frame TCRB sequences from naive cells were analyzed. Held by TCRdb, this immuneACCESS table contains in-frame sequences only and omits some clones. Under half of the omission traces to an unresolved V gene where checked; the cause of the rest is unknown. V, J and clone size were drawn from that table, and D and trimming were deduced from the DNA. This sample is represented by 250,000 to 350,000 clones; roughly 13% of them were singletons. In total, the top ten clones hold more than 0.015% of the sample.

Each donor gave one peripheral blood draw, approximately 110 mL on average, collected into heparinised tubes. Naive, central memory, regulatory and stem cell-like memory CD4+ T cells were sorted on a BD FACSAria II using a panel including CD45RO, CCR7, CD25, CD127, CD95 and CD27. All sorted populations exceeded 98% purity. PBMCs were isolated immediately by Lymphoprep density gradient centrifugation and stained directly without culture. Samples were stained and sorted in pairs, with one healthy donor and one patient per experiment, so that batch effects were minimized. Material for sequencing was naive CD4+ T cells from blood. Read against the paper, the sample's cell subset or site label means: true naive CD4+ T cells. The TCR was taken from a young man with type 1 diabetes.

In nucleotide form, the sequence is TGTGCCAGCAGTAAGGGGTATCCGGACACCGGGGAGCTGTTTTTT. This translates into CASSKGYPDTGELFF. This sequence uses TRBV2 and TRBJ2-2; matching of 5 bases hints at TRBD1 as the D gene. The CDR3 spans 15 residues, from the cysteine through the phenylalanine. The CDR3 DNA has 45 bases and is translated from base 1. The junction carries 13 bases between V and J, which are trimmed by 5 bases and 3 bases respectively. The germline V gene supplies CDR1 SNHLY and CDR2 FYNNEI.